These 25 T cell receptor beta chains came from one sample sequenced in a study of CD8 T cells in Susac syndrome. RNA in amounts of roughly 0.5 to 1 ug was reverse transcribed with random hexamers. TCRdb reprocessed the immunoSEQ multiplex PCR reads with MiXCR, giving one entry per CDR3 protein. The data show under 80,000 distinct CDR3 sequences, with 90% to 95% seen just once and more than 0.5% held by the top ten. Sequencing was performed on CD4+ T cells from PBMCs. The receptors were sampled from a human donor with Susac syndrome.

V and J are TRBV7-2 and TRBJ2-5; D is unresolved. V shed 1 base and J shed 4 bases, with 10 bases lying between them. Germline loops: CDR1 SGHTA, CDR2 FQGNSA. This CDR3 is 14 amino acids long. This CDR3 reads CASSLVAGGETQYF. The DNA for the CDR3 is TGTGCCAGCAGCTTAGTGGCAGGCGGAGAGACCCAGTACTTC.

The chain combines TRBV19 with TRBJ1-5; D is unresolved. The V gene lost 7 bases and the J gene lost 0 bases, with 16 bases spanning the gap. CDR3 length equals 16 residues. The germline V gene encodes CDR1 LNHDA and CDR2 SQIVND (reference sequence). In DNA form, the CDR3 reads TGTGCCAGTACGGGCGCGGCATCACTTAGCAATCAGCCCCAGCATTTT. This codes for CASTGAASLSNQPQHF.

The chain is built from TRBV30 and TRBJ2-7, with unresolved D. The CDR3 covers 12 residues. The V gene's germline CDR1 is GTSNPN and CDR2 SVGIG (reference sequence). The V and J ends lost 3 bases and 1 base respectively, with 7 bases between them. Here the CDR3 DNA reads TGTGCCTGGAGCAGTGGTTCCTACGAGCAGTACTTC. Residues: CAWSSGSYEQYF.

This rearrangement joins TRBV7-2 to TRBJ1-1; the match to TRBD1 covers 9 bases. CDR3 length: 16 amino acids. Trimming cost V 5 bases and J 5 bases; bases outside gene matches: 12. Germline V lookup: CDR1 SGHTA, CDR2 FQGNSA. The CDR3 reads CASSTQGAHRRTEAFF. CDR3 coding DNA: TGTGCCAGCAGCACACAGGGGGCGCACAGGAGGACTGAAGCTTTCTTT.

This chain joins TRBV4-2 and TRBJ2-1, with 11 bases aligning to TRBD2. The V gene's germline CDR1 is LGHNA and CDR2 YNFKEQ. The CDR3 extends over 17 amino acids. V shed 1 base, J shed 8 bases, and the junction held 10 bases outside the gene matches. The CDR3 loop reads CASSQALAGGPGDEQFF. The CDR3 nucleotides are TGTGCCAGCAGCCAAGCGTTAGCGGGAGGGCCAGGTGATGAGCAGTTCTTC.

The chain links TRBV18 to TRBJ2-1; D tentatively fits TRBD1 or TRBD2 (5 bases each). Between the trimmed V and J ends, which lost 2 bases and 5 bases, there was a span of 7 bases. The germline gives CDR1 KGHSH, CDR2 LQKENI. CDR3 length: 13 residues. CDR3 sequence reads: CASSPGTDNEQFF. In DNA form, the CDR3 reads TGTGCCAGCTCACCAGGGACGGACAATGAGCAGTTCTTC.

The chain combines TRBV30 with TRBJ1-2; possibly TRBD1 for D (6 bases). This CDR3 comprises 13 residues. Per germline, CDR1 GTSNPN and CDR2 SVGIG (reference sequence). V shed 3 bases and J shed 4 bases, with 12 bases lying between them. The CDR3 DNA reads TGTGCCTGGAGGACGGGGGGCCGCTATGGCTACACCTTC. Amino acids: CAWRTGGRYGYTF.

The table lists this clonotype with a count of one. The V and J genes are TRBV7-9 and TRBJ1-2; D ambiguous. Trimming pared 5 bases from V and 4 bases from J, leaving 20 bases between. The CDR3 length is 16 residues. In germline, CDR1 is SEHNR, CDR2 FQNEAQ (reference sequence). CDR3 DNA sequence: TGTGCCAGCAGCCCTCTGGAGGGTAACCCTTCCTATGGCTACACCTTC. Amino acid sequence: CASSPLEGNPSYGYTF.

The rearrangement joins TRBV5-1 to TRBJ2-3, with TRBD1 as a possible D gene (6 bases). The germline V gene encodes CDR1 SGHRS and CDR2 YFSETQ. The CDR3 is 15 residues long. V lost 2 bases to trimming and J lost 6 bases, with 16 bases between them. CDR3: CASSLQIGQSDTQYF. CDR3 bases: TGCGCCAGCAGCTTACAAATCGGACAGTCGGATACGCAGTATTTT.

In its sample, this clonotype was seen once. The V and J genes are TRBV15 and TRBJ2-4, with D perhaps TRBD2 (6 bases). Trimming took off 5 bases at V and 6 bases at J, with 8 bases between the two ends. The germline V gene encodes CDR1 LNHNV and CDR2 YYDKDF (reference sequence). The CDR3 is 12 residues long. In DNA, the CDR3 is TGTGCCACCAGCCTGGGGGGAAACATTCAGTACTTC. Its protein is CATSLGGNIQYF.

J is TRBJ2-1 and V is TRBV2, with 13 bases aligning to TRBD2. The CDR3 totals 15 residues. Germline loops: CDR1 SNHLY, CDR2 FYNNEI. The junction had 7 bases not matched to a gene; V was cut back by 6 bases and J by 8 bases. In DNA, the CDR3 is TGTGCCAGCAGCCGGGGACTAGCGGGGTTGGATGAGCAGTTCTTC. This gives the protein CASSRGLAGLDEQFF.

This clonotype occurred once. The genes are TRBV20-1 and TRBJ1-2; maybe TRBD1 (5 bases). This CDR3 spans 12 amino acids. In germline, CDR1 is DFQATT, CDR2 SNEGSKA (reference sequence). CDR3 in amino acids: CLSGALNYGYTF. DNA for the CDR3: TGCCTCTCTGGGGCTCTTAACTATGGCTACACCTTC.

The chain joins TRBV20-1 to TRBJ2-1, with 8 bases that match TRBD2. The CDR3 consists of 13 residues. Germline CDR1 reads DFQATT; CDR2 reads SNEGSKA (reference sequence). V lost 5 bases and J lost 8; bases outside the gene matches: 8. The CDR3 sequence: CSAPGRAFYEQFF. For the CDR3, the DNA is TGCAGTGCTCCCGGGAGGGCCTTCTATGAGCAGTTCTTC.

This chain uses TRBV19 with TRBJ2-5; D gene ambiguous. The CDR3 has 15 residues. V gave up 0 bases and J gave up 1 base, with 9 bases separating them. In germline, CDR1 is LNHDA, CDR2 SQIVND (reference sequence). The CDR3 region has the DNA TGTGCCAGTAGTATAGATGATTCGGGCCAAGAGACCCAGTACTTC. Its protein product is CASSIDDSGQETQYF. The whole variable domain, filled in from reference TRBV19 and TRBJ2-5, reads DGGITQSPKYLFRKEGQNVTLSCEQNLNHDAMYWYRQDPGQGLRLIYYSQIVNDFQKGDIAEGYSVSREKKESFPLTVTSAQKNPTAFYLCASSIDDSGQETQYFGPGTRLLVL.

The chain recombines TRBV7-8 with TRBJ1-3; D might be TRBD1 (6 bases). The CDR3 is 16 amino acids. CDR1 and CDR2 (germline): SGHVS, FQNEAQ. Between the trimmed V and J ends, which lost 1 base and 6 bases, there was a span of 16 bases. As DNA, the CDR3 is TGTGCCAGCAGCTTAGAGGTCGCAGGGGCGAAAAACACCATATATTTT. Translated: CASSLEVAGAKNTIYF.

This chain uses TRBV20-1 with TRBJ2-1; 9 bases align to TRBD1. Per the germline V gene, CDR1 is DFQATT and CDR2 is SNEGSKA (reference sequence). The CDR3 is 15 amino acids. With 7 bases clipped from V and 9 bases from J, the junction kept 16 bases outside the gene matches. This CDR3 is CSGALRDRVRAEQFF. Written as DNA, the CDR3 is TGCAGTGGAGCCCTCCGGGACAGGGTTAGGGCTGAGCAGTTCTTC.

The V gene is TRBV10-3, the J gene TRBJ2-3; D might be TRBD2 (6 bases). V lost 0 bases and J 3 bases, leaving 7 bases between the germline ends. Germline values: CDR1 ENHRY, CDR2 SYGVKD. This CDR3 region has 14 residues. CDR3 in amino acids: CAISESGGTDTQYF. In nucleotides, the CDR3 is TGTGCCATCAGTGAGTCTGGGGGGACAGATACGCAGTATTTT.

This clonotype has just one count. This rearrangement joins TRBV3-1 to TRBJ1-1; unclear D gene. Germline CDR1 LGHDT, CDR2 YNNKEL (reference sequence). The CDR3 consists of 11 residues. V lost 2 bases, J lost 8 bases, and 6 bases lay in between. The chain's CDR3 is CASSQTREAFF. As DNA, the CDR3 is TGTGCCAGCAGCCAAACCCGAGAAGCTTTCTTT.

The chain has TRBV5-6 and TRBJ2-1; a weak D match, TRBD2 (6 bases). Germline V gene lookup returns CDR1 SGHDT and CDR2 YYEEEE. Trimming removed 0 bases at V and 11 bases at J, with 6 bases between. CDR3 length equals 11 residues. CDR3 sequence reads: CASSLGTKQFF. As DNA, the CDR3 is TGTGCCAGCAGCTTGGGGACTAAGCAGTTCTTC.

The sample holds one count of this clonotype. V gene TRBV19 combines with J gene TRBJ2-1; 10 bases line up with TRBD1. V was clipped by 6 bases and J by 3 bases; unmatched bases: 8. This CDR3 is 16 amino acids long. From germline, CDR1 is LNHDA and CDR2 SQIVND (reference sequence). The CDR3 loop is CASSLLDRGFYNEQFF. The CDR3 region has the DNA TGTGCCAGTAGCCTCTTGGACAGGGGGTTCTACAATGAGCAGTTCTTC.

This clonotype was seen only once. J is TRBJ1-2 and V is TRBV20-1, with 8 positions matching TRBD1. The CDR3 is 13 amino acids. Germline V CDR1 and CDR2: DFQATT, SNEGSKA (reference sequence). V dropped 6 bases and J dropped 2; count of bases not matched to a gene: 5. CDR3 coding DNA: TGCAGTGCCGAGGGACAGGCAAACTATGGCTACACCTTC. Amino acids: CSAEGQANYGYTF.

V gene TRBV6-5 combines with J gene TRBJ1-5, with D possibly being TRBD1 (6 bases). This CDR3 contains 14 residues. The germline V gene encodes CDR1 MNHEY and CDR2 SVGAGI. Trimming removed 5 bases at V and 5 bases at J, with 13 bases between. DNA of the CDR3: TGTGCCAGCAGTCCGCTGACAGGCTATCAGCCCCAGCATTTT. Protein: CASSPLTGYQPQHF.

The V and J genes are TRBV5-1 and TRBJ2-5; possible D gene TRBD1, 5 bases. The ends were cut back, 2 bases at V and 2 bases at J, with 16 bases in the middle. CDR1 SGHRS and CDR2 YFSETQ come from the germline V gene. This CDR3 spans 16 amino acids. Written as DNA, the CDR3 is TGCGCCAGCAGCTTCCCCCAAGGGGCTAAACAAGAGACCCAGTACTTC. As protein: CASSFPQGAKQETQYF.

This rearrangement joins TRBV28 to TRBJ2-2; D ambiguous. V lost 2 bases and J lost 5, with 6 bases in between. The CDR3 extends over 13 amino acids. Germline CDR1 and CDR2: MDHEN and SYDVKM. The CDR3 sequence: CASSLGGTGELFF. As DNA, the CDR3 is TGTGCCAGCAGTTTAGGCGGTACCGGGGAGCTGTTTTTT.

The chain recombines TRBV7-2 with TRBJ2-7, with D possibly TRBD1 on 7 matching bases. There are 13 residues in the CDR3. The germline CDR1 and CDR2 sequences are SGHTA and FQGNSA. V was pared by 7 bases and J by 9 bases, with 19 bases between. The CDR3 here is CASIVERRGRQYF. The CDR3 DNA reads TGTGCCAGCATCGTGGAGAGGAGGGGGCGGCAGTACTTC. Filled out from reference TRBV7-2 and TRBJ2-7, the complete variable domain reads GAGVSQSPSNKVTEKGKDVELRCDPISGHTALYWYRQSLGQGLEFLIYFQGNSAPDKSGLPSDRFSAERTGGSVSTLTIQRTQQEDSAVYLCASIVERRGRQYFGPGTRLTVT.